The 27 T cell receptor beta chains below were found in one sample sequenced in a study of PD-L1 blockade in urothelial cancer. Documented time point: pretreatment peripheral blood. The assay was immunoSEQ multiplex PCR, and TCRdb's table has in-frame clones only and misses some. The data show over 35,000 clones, around four fifths seen once. Material: PBMCs, obtained around atezolizumab (anti-PD-L1) treatment. The source of these receptors is a man of 80 years or more with urothelial cancer.

The chain is built from TRBV19 and TRBJ2-1; 12 nucleotides agree with TRBD2. CDR1 is LNHDA, CDR2 SQIVND, per germline (reference sequence). V lost 6 bases and J lost 10; bases outside the gene matches: 10. This CDR3 is built from 15 residues. The CDR3 is CASRVGLAGGGEQFF. Written as DNA, the CDR3 is TGTGCCAGTAGGGTAGGGCTAGCGGGAGGGGGCGAGCAGTTCTTC.

The chain recombines TRBV6-5 with TRBJ2-7, with 10 bases fitting TRBD1. Germline lookup yields CDR1 MNHEY and CDR2 SVGAGI. J lost 3 bases, V lost 2 bases, and 4 bases had no gene match. The CDR3 loop spans 15 amino acids. The CDR3 DNA follows: TGTGCCAGCAGTTACCGCGACAGGGGGCTCTACGAGCAGTACTTC. Translated, it gives CASSYRDRGLYEQYF.

V usage is TRBV7-7 and J usage is TRBJ2-5; 8 bases are shared with TRBD2. The CDR3 extends over 15 amino acids. The germline V gene has CDR1 SSHAT and CDR2 FNYEAQ (reference sequence). Losses at the gene ends were 1 base for V and 3 bases for J; bases not matched to a gene: 4. The CDR3 protein is CASSLGRRGEETQYF. The CDR3 DNA is TGTGCCAGCAGCTTAGGACGGCGGGGGGAAGAGACCCAGTACTTC. Based on the CDR3 plus reference TRBV7-7 and TRBJ2-5, the full variable domain is GAGVSQSPRYKVTKRGQDVTLRCDPISSHATLYWYQQALGQGPEFLTYFNYEAQPDKSGLPSDRFSAERPEGSISTLTIQRTEQRDSAMYRCASSLGRRGEETQYFGPGTRLLVL.

This clone was found a few times. This sequence joins TRBV2 and TRBJ1-3; possible D gene TRBD1, 6 bases. V was clipped by 5 bases and J by 0 bases, with 11 bases between them. The CDR3 contains 15 residues. Germline V CDR1 and CDR2: SNHLY, FYNNEI. Here the CDR3 DNA reads TGTGCCAGCAGTTCCGACAGGCTCTCTGGAAACACCATATATTTT. Protein product: CASSSDRLSGNTIYF.

The V gene is TRBV29-1, the J gene TRBJ1-1; 8 bases are a match to TRBD1. The V segment lost 6 bases and the J segment 3 bases; nucleotides outside the gene matches: 6. The V gene's germline CDR1 is SQVTM and CDR2 ANQGSEA. The CDR3 is 13 residues long. The CDR3 bases are TGCAGCGTGGCCGACAGGGGAGACACTGAAGCTTTCTTT. Protein sequence: CSVADRGDTEAFF.

The chain links TRBV19 to TRBJ1-1; tentative D call: TRBD1 (6 bases). Germline V gives CDR1 LNHDA, CDR2 SQIVND (reference sequence). The CDR3 sequence is 14 residues long. The V end lost 3 bases, the J end lost 5 bases, and 13 bases lay between the germline ends. CDR3 bases: TGTGCCAGTAGTATGGAAAGGGGGAAAACTGAAGCTTTCTTT. This encodes CASSMERGKTEAFF.

The V and J genes are TRBV7-9 and TRBJ1-2; possibly TRBD1 for D (5 bases). V dropped 5 bases and J dropped 3 bases, with 10 bases sitting between them. The CDR3 runs to 13 residues. Germline V CDR1 and CDR2: SEHNR, FQNEAQ (reference sequence). The CDR3 DNA reads as TGTGCCAGCAGCGTACAGGTCGACTATGGCTACACCTTC. Translation: CASSVQVDYGYTF.

The chain carries TRBV29-1 and TRBJ1-1; 8 bases are a match to TRBD1. V lost 6 bases, J lost 0 bases, and 3 bases stayed unmatched. Germline values: CDR1 SQVTM, CDR2 ANQGSEA. The CDR3 length is 13 residues. The CDR3 is CSVQGALNTEAFF. The CDR3 region has the DNA TGCAGCGTCCAGGGGGCTCTGAACACTGAAGCTTTCTTT.

The chain employs TRBV25-1 and TRBJ2-7; TRBD2 is a possible D gene (5 bases). In germline, CDR1 is MGHDK, CDR2 SYGVNS. V lost 4 bases, J lost 6 bases, and 7 bases lay in between. The CDR3 is 11 amino acids. The CDR3 is CASSGRGEQYF. CDR3 nucleotide sequence: TGTGCCAGCAGTGGCCGGGGCGAGCAGTACTTC.

This chain joins TRBV27 and TRBJ2-2; TRBD1 matches at 10 bases. Germline V gives CDR1 MNHEY, CDR2 SMNVEV (reference sequence). Trimming removed 6 bases from V and 8 bases from J; junction bases left unmatched: 6. This CDR3 comprises 14 residues. CDR3 region: CASRSGTGVGELFF. CDR3 nucleotides: TGTGCCAGCAGATCCGGGACAGGGGTGGGGGAGCTGTTTTTT.

The CDR3 is CASSFSTGTGEKLFF. The CDR3 coding sequence is TGTGCCAGCAGTTTTTCTACAGGGACCGGAGAAAAACTGTTTTTT. This chain joins TRBV27 and TRBJ1-4; tentative D call: TRBD1 (6 bases). The V gene's germline CDR1 is MNHEY and CDR2 SMNVEV (reference sequence). V lost 3 bases to trimming and J lost 8 bases, with 16 bases between them. This CDR3 region has 15 residues.

This chain joins TRBV27 and TRBJ2-1, with 9 bases that match TRBD2. The V gene's germline CDR1 is MNHEY and CDR2 SMNVEV (reference sequence). V shed 5 bases and J 4 bases; nucleotides not matched to a gene: 6. This CDR3 has 15 amino acids. The CDR3 coding sequence is TGTGCCAGCAGTCCTTTAGCGGGAGCATACAATGAGCAGTTCTTC. The encoded protein is CASSPLAGAYNEQFF.

The chain carries TRBV13 and TRBJ2-7, with a weak D call TRBD2 (5 bases). The germline gives CDR1 PRHDT, CDR2 FYEKMQ (reference sequence). The ends were cut back, 1 base at V and 1 base at J, with 11 bases in the middle. This CDR3 has 15 amino acids. The CDR3 nucleotides are TGTGCCAGCAGCTTAGTAGGGAGTCCTTCCTACGAGCAGTACTTC. Its protein product is CASSLVGSPSYEQYF. The full variable domain, in which reference TRBV13 and TRBJ2-7 provide the parts outside the CDR3, is AAGVIQSPRHLIKEKRETATLKCYPIPRHDTVYWYQQGPGQDPQFLISFYEKMQSDKGSIPDRFSAQQFSDYHSELNMSSLELGDSALYFCASSLVGSPSYEQYFGPGTRLTVT.

This sequence joins TRBV29-1 and TRBJ2-2; 13 nucleotides match TRBD2. The germline V gene encodes CDR1 SQVTM and CDR2 ANQGSEA. This CDR3 contains 16 residues. The V segment lost 5 bases and the J segment 0 bases; nucleotides outside the gene matches: 3. Written as DNA, the CDR3 is TGCAGCGTTTCAGGACTAGCGGGGGCGAACACCGGGGAGCTGTTTTTT. Residues: CSVSGLAGANTGELFF.

The chain recombines TRBV9 with TRBJ2-3; the D gene is possibly TRBD1 (5 bases). The V end lost 0 bases, the J end lost 5 bases, and 16 bases lay between the germline ends. The CDR3 is 16 residues long. The germline V gene has CDR1 SGDLS and CDR2 YYNGEE. The CDR3 nucleotides read TGTGCCAGCAGCGTAGGCAACCCCACAAGGGGAGATACGCAGTATTTT. Translated, it gives CASSVGNPTRGDTQYF.

The V call is TRBV27, the J call TRBJ1-4, with 7 bases that match TRBD1. The V segment lost 5 bases and the J segment 10 bases; nucleotides outside the gene matches: 7. This CDR3 has 13 residues. In germline, CDR1 is MNHEY, CDR2 SMNVEV (reference sequence). DNA for the CDR3: TGTGCCAGCAGTGAAGGGGCAGGGGGAAAACTGTTTTTT. Its protein is CASSEGAGGKLFF.

The CDR3 DNA reads as TGTGCCAGCAGTCGACTGCCCCCTAGGACATTGAACACTGAAGCTTTCTTT. It translates to CASSRLPPRTLNTEAFF. The rearrangement joins TRBV27 to TRBJ1-1; maybe TRBD1 (5 bases). The CDR3 spans 17 residues. Germline assignment: CDR1 MNHEY and CDR2 SMNVEV (reference sequence). Trimming removed 5 bases from V and 0 bases from J, with 19 bases in between.

This clone came up once. The chain has TRBV18 and TRBJ2-2; 9 bases match TRBD2. The germline CDR1 and CDR2 sequences are KGHSH and LQKENI. The CDR3 runs 17 residues. The J segment lost 1 base and the V segment lost 3 bases, leaving 6 bases of the junction unmatched. CDR3 sequence (DNA): TGTGCCAGCTCACCCTTATCACTAGCGGGGAACACCGGGGAGCTGTTTTTT. Translation gives CASSPLSLAGNTGELFF.

This clone turned up a few times. V usage is TRBV19 and J usage is TRBJ1-4; perhaps TRBD1 as D (6 bases). With 3 bases removed from V and 7 bases from J, the gap between germline ends came to 9 bases. This CDR3 comprises 13 residues. Germline values: CDR1 LNHDA, CDR2 SQIVND (reference sequence). CDR3 residues: CASSIVGGEKLFF. CDR3 sequence (DNA): TGTGCCAGTAGTATCGTAGGGGGTGAAAAACTGTTTTTT.

The chain combines TRBV29-1 with TRBJ2-3, with D unclear. Looked up from germline, CDR1 is SQVTM and CDR2 is ANQGSEA. The length of the CDR3 is 16 residues. V lost 5 bases to trimming and J lost 1 base, with 19 bases between them. In DNA form, the CDR3 reads TGCAGCGTTTCCGGGTCGAGCGTCTTTGGCACAGATACGCAGTATTTT. This translates into CSVSGSSVFGTDTQYF.

The chain joins TRBV5-4 to TRBJ2-1; 7 nucleotides match TRBD1. The germline V gene has CDR1 SGHNT and CDR2 YYREEE (reference sequence). V dropped 0 bases and J dropped 4; count of bases not matched to a gene: 4. The CDR3 loop spans 15 amino acids. The CDR3 here is CASSLAGTVYNEQFF. The CDR3 region has the DNA TGTGCCAGCAGCTTGGCCGGGACAGTTTACAATGAGCAGTTCTTC. The variable domain in full, with the rest retrieved from reference TRBV5-4 and TRBJ2-1, is ETGVTQSPTHLIKTRGQQVTLRCSSQSGHNTVSWYQQALGQGPQFIFQYYREEENGRGNFPPRFSGLQFPNYSSELNVNALELDDSALYLCASSLAGTVYNEQFFGPGTRLTVL.

This clone came up once. The V call is TRBV25-1, the J call TRBJ2-5; TRBD1 is a possible D gene (6 bases). V was shortened by 6 bases and J by 0 bases, with 11 bases between the two germline ends. This CDR3 has 14 residues. Germline V gene sequence: CDR1 MGHDK, CDR2 SYGVNS. CDR3 loop: CASSRNRDQETQYF. In DNA form, the CDR3 reads TGTGCCAGCAGCCGAAACAGGGACCAAGAGACCCAGTACTTC.

The V call is TRBV29-1, the J call TRBJ2-7, with D perhaps TRBD1 (5 bases). Trimming shortened V by 5 bases and J by 5 bases, and 16 bases separated the two germline ends. Germline values: CDR1 SQVTM, CDR2 ANQGSEA. There are 13 residues in the CDR3. CDR3: CSVPGIEKNEQYF. CDR3 bases: TGCAGCGTTCCAGGGATCGAGAAAAACGAGCAGTACTTC.

This clone was counted a single time. The V call is TRBV14, the J call TRBJ1-3, with D perhaps TRBD1 (6 bases). The germline V and J ends were trimmed by 3 bases and 7 bases, with 19 bases remaining between them. This CDR3 is 16 amino acids long. Germline lookup yields CDR1 SGHDN and CDR2 FVKESK. The CDR3 reads CASSQLQQGWGNTIYF. The CDR3, as DNA: TGTGCCAGCAGCCAGCTACAACAGGGATGGGGGAACACCATATATTTT.

This sequence joins TRBV23-1 and TRBJ2-3, with D perhaps TRBD1 (6 bases). TRBV23-1 is an open reading frame, and its role is uncertain. The germline V and J ends were trimmed by 4 bases and 2 bases, with 13 bases remaining between them. The CDR3 sequence is 15 residues long. This chain's CDR3 is CASSPGTRITDTQYF. In DNA, the CDR3 is TGCGCCAGCAGTCCCGGGACAAGGATCACAGATACGCAGTATTTT.

The V and J genes are TRBV10-1 and TRBJ2-2, with no clear D. Germline assignment: CDR1 WNHNN and CDR2 SYGVQD (reference sequence). This CDR3 comprises 14 residues. Trimming took off 2 bases at V and 7 bases at J, with 11 bases between the two ends. This chain's CDR3 is CASSEQWQRGELFF. The CDR3 DNA sequence: TGCGCCAGCAGTGAGCAGTGGCAACGCGGGGAGCTGTTTTTT.

This sequence joins TRBV5-6 and TRBJ2-7; no clear D. CDR1 SGHDT and CDR2 YYEEEE come from the germline V gene. V gave up 3 bases and J gave up 5 bases, with 6 bases separating them. This CDR3 is built from 11 residues. CDR3 protein: CASSSGNEQYF. CDR3 bases: TGTGCCAGCAGCTCGGGTAACGAGCAGTACTTC. Full variable domain (remainder filled in from reference TRBV5-6 and TRBJ2-7): DAGVTQSPTHLIKTRGQQVTLRCSPKSGHDTVSWYQQALGQGPQFIFQYYEEEERQRGNFPDRFSGHQFPNYSSELNVNALLLGDSALYLCASSSGNEQYFGPGTRLTVT.